This is a list of T cell receptor beta chains from one sample in a study of CD8 T cells in Susac syndrome. TCRdb re-called the immunoSEQ multiplex PCR reads through MiXCR, storing one row per CDR3 protein. This table has about 140,000 distinct CDR3 sequences, over 85% appearing once. The sequenced sample consisted of CD8+ T cells from PBMCs. The receptors were gathered from a human donor in good health. Both conserved end residues are trimmed from each CDR3.

j_call,v_call,cdr3_aa
TRBJ1-1,TRBV29-1,SVPGAGDTEAF
TRBJ2-1,TRBV29-1,SVEGTSGRTYNEQF
TRBJ2-7,TRBV20-1,SARDPVELAAFPYEQY
TRBJ2-3,TRBV28,ASNLRLGLAGDGSTDTQY
TRBJ2-1,TRBV27,ASISTSGGANEQF
TRBJ2-1,TRBV5-4,ASSLEAGGPHNEQF
TRBJ2-3,TRBV29-1,SVGLAGEVDTQY
TRBJ1-5,TRBV12-3/TRBV12-4,ASSPTGIQPQH
TRBJ2-2,TRBV7-9,ASSGIFGELF
TRBJ2-2,TRBV7-2,ASSFRPSAGELF
TRBJ2-2,TRBV9,ASSVGLAGELF
TRBJ2-1,TRBV5-4,ASSVEYNEQF
TRBJ2-2,TRBV4-2,ASRQTSGGELF
TRBJ2-1,TRBV18,ASAASGSYNEQF
TRBJ2-7,TRBV28,ASRPLGTYEQY
TRBJ1-5,TRBV20-1,SAPGTDYQPQH
TRBJ2-7,TRBV15,ATSFGRVYEQY
TRBJ1-5,TRBV25-1,ASSVSGYNQPQH
TRBJ2-7,TRBV24-1,ATSAESSYEQY
TRBJ1-1,TRBV27,ASRIGQGITEAF
TRBJ2-1,TRBV15,ATLPGPGNEQF
TRBJ2-3,TRBV4-3,ASSQDEGSGTDTQY
TRBJ1-1,TRBV6-2/TRBV6-3,ASKDALGTEAF
TRBJ1-2,TRBV11-2,TSSPGSGYGYT
TRBJ2-3,TRBV3-1,ASSQDIMPSGLLGVLHTQY
TRBJ2-1,TRBV20-1,SASVLTSGSAEQF
TRBJ2-1,TRBV20-1,TLTVYNEQF
TRBJ1-1,TRBV12-3/TRBV12-4,ASSFSNTEAF
TRBJ2-3,TRBV11-1,ASSLETTTDTQY
TRBJ2-1,TRBV3-1,ASSQFGGQDEQF
TRBJ2-7,TRBV27,ASSFRAGGLEQY
TRBJ2-7,TRBV13,ASSPTSGLPYEQY
TRBJ2-5,TRBV2,ASRASGTLQETQY
TRBJ2-7,TRBV20-1,SATGTESYEQY
TRBJ1-2,TRBV27,ASSHGTGGGYT
TRBJ1-2,TRBV15,ATSRDEGYGYT
TRBJ2-1,TRBV7-9,ASSPPGDEQF
TRBJ2-5,TRBV28,ASSRTSGRGGVQETQY
TRBJ2-3,TRBV27,ASSLSRANTDTQY
TRBJ1-1,TRBV15,ATSSPTGATEAF
TRBJ2-5,TRBV4-3,ASSQSEGAETQY
TRBJ1-5,TRBV15,ATSRDQQLSNQPQH
TRBJ2-7,TRBV6-5,ASSYRTSGIYEQY
TRBJ2-5,TRBV7-8,ASSFRLVETQY
TRBJ1-2,TRBV20-1,SAAPIYGYT
TRBJ2-7,TRBV27,ASSGGGTSIGHEQY
TRBJ2-1,TRBV5-6,ASSLLELEQF
TRBJ2-7,TRBV5-1,ASSFGTAAYEQY
TRBJ2-5,TRBV24-1,ATNDRDGETQY